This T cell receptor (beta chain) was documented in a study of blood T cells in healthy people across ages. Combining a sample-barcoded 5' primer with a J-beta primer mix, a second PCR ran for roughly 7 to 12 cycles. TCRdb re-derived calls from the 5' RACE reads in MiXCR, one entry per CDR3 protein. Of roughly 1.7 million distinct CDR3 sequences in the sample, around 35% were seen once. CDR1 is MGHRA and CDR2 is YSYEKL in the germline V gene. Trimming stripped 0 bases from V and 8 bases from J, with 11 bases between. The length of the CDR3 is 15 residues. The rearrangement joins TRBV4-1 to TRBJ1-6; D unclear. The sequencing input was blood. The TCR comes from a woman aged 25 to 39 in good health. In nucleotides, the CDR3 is TGCGCCAGCAGCCAAGATCCGGGGAAGGATTCACCCCTCCACTTT. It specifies CASSQDPGKDSPLHF.